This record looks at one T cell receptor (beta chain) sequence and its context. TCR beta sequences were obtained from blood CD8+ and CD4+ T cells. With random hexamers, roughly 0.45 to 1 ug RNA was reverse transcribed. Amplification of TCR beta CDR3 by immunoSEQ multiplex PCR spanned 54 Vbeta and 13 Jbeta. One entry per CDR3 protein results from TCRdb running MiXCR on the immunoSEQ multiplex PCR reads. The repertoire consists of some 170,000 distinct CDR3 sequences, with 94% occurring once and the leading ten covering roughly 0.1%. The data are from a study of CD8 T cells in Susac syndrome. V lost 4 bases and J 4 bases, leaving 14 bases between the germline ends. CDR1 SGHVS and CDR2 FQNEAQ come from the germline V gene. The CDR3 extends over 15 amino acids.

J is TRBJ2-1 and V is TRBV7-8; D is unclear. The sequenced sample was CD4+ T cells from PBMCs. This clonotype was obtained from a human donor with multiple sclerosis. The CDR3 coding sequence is TGTGCCAGCAGCTCAGTGTCGGTGCGTTACAATGAGCAGTTCTTC. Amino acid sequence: CASSSVSVRYNEQFF.